The present entry profiles one TCR beta chain with its context. Its specificity is not known. Indicated treatment: about 20 received Ad26.COV2.S at low or high dose, single or two shots; roughly 5 received placebo; per-sample allocation not given. The samples date from day 63 after the first vaccine or placebo injection. The study used a vaccine consisting of an Ad26 vector that expressed Wuhan-strain SARS-CoV-2 spike. The entry originates in a study of Ad26.COV2.S vaccination and SARS-CoV-2 variants. Overall study: In the COV1001 trial, the donor was in the Ad26.COV2.S arm. Overall study findings and caveats: Possible underestimation of total T cell responses by the TCR breadth and depth analyses was noted. Spike-specific TCR breadth was greater after Ad26.COV2.S than placebo.

CDR3 length equals 16 residues. V was clipped by 1 base and J by 4 bases, with 16 bases between them. The germline gives CDR1 LGHDT, CDR2 YNNKEL (reference sequence). TCRdb keeps only in-frame clones here, not all; method: immunoSEQ multiplex PCR. This table has under 500,000 clones, 80% to 95% appearing once. The chain couples TRBV3-1 (or the pseudogene TRBV3-2) to TRBJ1-1; TRBD1 is a possible D gene (6 bases). Here the sequenced sample was peripheral blood, taken in a trial of Ad26.COV2.S vaccine versus placebo. The TCR was taken from a person aged 18-60 years who received the Ad26.COV2.S COVID-19 vaccine or a placebo. The CDR3 region is CASSQGAQGASTEAFF. In nucleotides, the CDR3 is TGTGCCAGCAGCCAAGGGGCACAGGGCGCGAGCACTGAAGCTTTCTTT.